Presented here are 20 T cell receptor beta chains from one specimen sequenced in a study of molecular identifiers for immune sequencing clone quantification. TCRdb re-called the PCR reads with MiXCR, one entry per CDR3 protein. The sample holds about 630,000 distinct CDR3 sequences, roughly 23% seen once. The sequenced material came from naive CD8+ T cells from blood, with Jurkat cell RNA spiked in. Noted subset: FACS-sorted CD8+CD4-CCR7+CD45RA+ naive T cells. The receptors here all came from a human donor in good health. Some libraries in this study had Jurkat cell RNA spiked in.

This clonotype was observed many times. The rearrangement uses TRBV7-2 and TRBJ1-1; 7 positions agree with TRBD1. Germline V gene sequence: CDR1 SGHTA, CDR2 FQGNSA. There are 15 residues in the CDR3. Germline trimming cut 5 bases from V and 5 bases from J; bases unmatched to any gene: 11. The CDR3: CASSVLQGRYTEAFF. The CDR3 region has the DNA TGTGCCAGCAGCGTATTACAGGGGAGATATACTGAAGCTTTCTTT.

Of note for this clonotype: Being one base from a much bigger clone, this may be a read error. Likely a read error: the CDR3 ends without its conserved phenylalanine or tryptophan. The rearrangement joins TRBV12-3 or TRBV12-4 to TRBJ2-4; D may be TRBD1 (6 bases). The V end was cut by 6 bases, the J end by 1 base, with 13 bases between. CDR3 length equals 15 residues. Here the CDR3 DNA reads TGTGCCAGCAGCAAGGGGGAATTCGCCAAAAACATTCAGTACCTC. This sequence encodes CASSKGEFAKNIQYL.

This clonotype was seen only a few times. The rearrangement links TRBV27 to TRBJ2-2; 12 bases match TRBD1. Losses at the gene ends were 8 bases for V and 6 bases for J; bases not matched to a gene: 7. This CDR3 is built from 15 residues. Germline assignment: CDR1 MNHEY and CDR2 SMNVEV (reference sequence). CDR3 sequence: CASYWGQGAAGELFF. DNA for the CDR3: TGTGCCAGCTACTGGGGACAGGGGGCCGCCGGGGAGCTGTTTTTT.

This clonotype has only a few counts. The CDR3 spells CASSTWTGLNNEQFF. The CDR3 DNA follows: TGCGCCAGCAGCACCTGGACAGGGTTGAACAATGAGCAGTTCTTC. The rearrangement links TRBV5-1 to TRBJ2-1; 8 bases map to TRBD1. CDR1 is SGHRS and CDR2 is YFSETQ in the germline V gene. The CDR3 runs 15 residues. V lost 4 bases to trimming and J lost 5 bases; unmatched junction nucleotides: 8. Combining the CDR3 with reference TRBV5-1 and TRBJ2-1 gives the whole variable domain KAGVTQTPRYLIKTRGQQVTLSCSPISGHRSVSWYQQTPGQGLQFLFEYFSETQRNKGNFPGRFSGRQFSNSRSEMNVSTLELGDSALYLCASSTWTGLNNEQFFGPGTRLTVL.

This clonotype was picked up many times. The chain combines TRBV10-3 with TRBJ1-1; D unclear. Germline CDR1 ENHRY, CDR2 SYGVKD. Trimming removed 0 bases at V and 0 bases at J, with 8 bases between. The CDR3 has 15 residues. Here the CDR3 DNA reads TGTGCCATCAGTGAGTCGGGCACCCTGAACACTGAAGCTTTCTTT. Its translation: CAISESGTLNTEAFF.

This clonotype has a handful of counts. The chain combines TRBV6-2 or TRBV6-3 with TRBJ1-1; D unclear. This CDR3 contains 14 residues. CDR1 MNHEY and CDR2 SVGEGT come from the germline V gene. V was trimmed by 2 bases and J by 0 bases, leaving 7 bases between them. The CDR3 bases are TGTGCCAGCAGTTACAGTACCATGAACACTGAAGCTTTCTTT. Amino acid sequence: CASSYSTMNTEAFF.

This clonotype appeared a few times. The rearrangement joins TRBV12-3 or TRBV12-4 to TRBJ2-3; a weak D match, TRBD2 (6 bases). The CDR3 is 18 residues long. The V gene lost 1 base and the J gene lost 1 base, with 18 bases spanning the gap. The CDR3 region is CASSLEGLRASGTDTQYF. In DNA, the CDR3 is TGTGCCAGCAGTTTAGAGGGACTCAGGGCGTCGGGCACAGATACGCAGTATTTT.

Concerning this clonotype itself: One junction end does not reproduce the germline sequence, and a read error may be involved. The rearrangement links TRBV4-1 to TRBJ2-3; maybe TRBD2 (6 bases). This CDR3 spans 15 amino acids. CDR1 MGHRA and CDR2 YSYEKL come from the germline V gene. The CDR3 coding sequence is TGCGCCAGCAGCCGAAGACTAGTAGGAACAGCTACGCAGTATTTT. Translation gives CASSRRLVGTATQYF.

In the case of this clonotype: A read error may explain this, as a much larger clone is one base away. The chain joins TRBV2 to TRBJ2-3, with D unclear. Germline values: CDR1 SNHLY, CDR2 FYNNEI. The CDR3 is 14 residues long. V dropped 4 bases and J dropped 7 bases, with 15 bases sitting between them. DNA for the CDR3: TGTGCCAGCAGTGTATATGGTTCGCAGAATACGCAGTATTTT. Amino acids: CASSVYGSQNTQYF.

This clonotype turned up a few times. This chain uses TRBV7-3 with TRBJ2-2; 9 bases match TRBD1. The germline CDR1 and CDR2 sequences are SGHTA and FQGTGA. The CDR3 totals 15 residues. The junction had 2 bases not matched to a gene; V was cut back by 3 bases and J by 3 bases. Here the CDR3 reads CASSLTGGHTGELFF. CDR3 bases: TGTGCCAGCAGCTTGACAGGGGGTCACACCGGGGAGCTGTTTTTT.

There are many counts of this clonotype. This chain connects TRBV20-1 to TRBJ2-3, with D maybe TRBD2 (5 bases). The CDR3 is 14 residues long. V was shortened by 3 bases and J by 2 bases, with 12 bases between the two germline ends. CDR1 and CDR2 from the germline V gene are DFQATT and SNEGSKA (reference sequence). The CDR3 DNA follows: TGCAGTGCTAGGGATAGCGATGACACAGATACGCAGTATTTT. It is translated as CSARDSDDTDTQYF.

CDR3 sequence (DNA): TGTGCCAGCAGCTTATCAGACGAAAACTACGAGCAGTACTTC. As protein: CASSLSDENYEQYF. The V and J genes are TRBV7-8 and TRBJ2-7; D ambiguous. V lost 2 bases and J lost 3, with 11 bases in between. Per germline, CDR1 SGHVS and CDR2 FQNEAQ. The CDR3 loop spans 14 amino acids.

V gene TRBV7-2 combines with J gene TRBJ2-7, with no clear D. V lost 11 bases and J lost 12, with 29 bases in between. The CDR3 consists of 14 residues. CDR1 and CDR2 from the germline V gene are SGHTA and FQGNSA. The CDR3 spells CARRARAFSSAPYF. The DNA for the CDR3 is TGTGCCCGCCGCGCCCGGGCCTTCTCCTCCGCGCCGTACTTC.

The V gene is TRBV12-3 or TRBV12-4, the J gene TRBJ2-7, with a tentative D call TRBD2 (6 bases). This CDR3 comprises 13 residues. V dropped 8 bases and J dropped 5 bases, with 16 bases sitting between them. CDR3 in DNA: TGTGCCAGCGGCTACTCGACTAGGAACGAGCAGTACTTC. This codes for CASGYSTRNEQYF.

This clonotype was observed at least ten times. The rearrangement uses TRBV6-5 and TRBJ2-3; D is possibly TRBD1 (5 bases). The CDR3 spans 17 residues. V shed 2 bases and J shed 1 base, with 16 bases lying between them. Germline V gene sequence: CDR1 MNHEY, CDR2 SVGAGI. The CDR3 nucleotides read TGTGCCAGCAGTTACAGGGGTAGCCTCCCTGGCACAGATACGCAGTATTTT. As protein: CASSYRGSLPGTDTQYF.

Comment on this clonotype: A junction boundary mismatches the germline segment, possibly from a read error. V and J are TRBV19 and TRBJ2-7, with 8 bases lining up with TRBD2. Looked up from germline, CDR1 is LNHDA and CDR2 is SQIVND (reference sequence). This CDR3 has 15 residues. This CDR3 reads CASSIGLAGPAPQSF. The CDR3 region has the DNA TGTGCCAGTAGTATAGGGCTAGCGGGCCCAGCGCCCCAGTCCTTC.

The CDR3 loop reads CASGEPLEGTLKRAPPFF. For the CDR3, the DNA is TGTGCCAGCGGCGAACCGCTCGAGGGAACACTCAAGAGGGCCCCTCCCTTCTTT. The chain carries TRBV21-1 and TRBJ1-1. TRBV21-1 represents a pseudogene. The length of the CDR3 is 18 residues.

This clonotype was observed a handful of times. The CDR3 DNA sequence: TGCGCCAGCAGTCAGGGTGAAGGACTAGCGGGAGCAGCAGATACGCAGTATTTT. This encodes CASSQGEGLAGAADTQYF. The chain carries TRBV23-1 and TRBJ2-3, with 13 bases identical to TRBD2. TRBV23-1 is an open reading frame, and its role is uncertain. The CDR3 is 18 amino acids. The trim removed 3 bases at V and 4 bases at J, leaving 10 bases unmatched.

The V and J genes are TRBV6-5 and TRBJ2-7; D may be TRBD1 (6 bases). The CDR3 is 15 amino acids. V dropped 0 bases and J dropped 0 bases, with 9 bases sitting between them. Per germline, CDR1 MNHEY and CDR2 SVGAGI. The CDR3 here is CASSYSATGSYEQYF. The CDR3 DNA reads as TGTGCCAGCAGTTACTCGGCGACAGGCTCCTACGAGCAGTACTTC.

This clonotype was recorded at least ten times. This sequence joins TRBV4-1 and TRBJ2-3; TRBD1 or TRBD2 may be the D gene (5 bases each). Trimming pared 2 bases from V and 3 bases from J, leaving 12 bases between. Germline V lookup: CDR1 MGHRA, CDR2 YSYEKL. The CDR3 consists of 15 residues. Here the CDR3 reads CASSQFYGGTDTQYF. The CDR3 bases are TGCGCCAGCAGCCAATTCTATGGGGGTACAGATACGCAGTATTTT.